A single sample is the source of the 15 T cell receptor beta chains below, sequenced in a study of cytomegalovirus exposure and HLA in healthy donors. This PCR relied on a set of 60 Vbeta primers and 13 Jbeta primers. Sequencing used immunoSEQ multiplex PCR; TCRdb keeps in-frame clones, though not all of them. The repertoire holds 150,000 to 180,000 clones, with 70% to 80% as singletons. The specimen was PBMCs. The receptors come from a man aged 30 to 39 in good health and CMV-seronegative.

This clone was detected a few times. CDR3 in amino acids: CAISTDRDLPRGANVLTF. Written as DNA, the CDR3 is TGTGCCATCAGCACGGACAGGGACTTACCAAGGGGGGCCAACGTCCTGACTTTC. V and J are TRBV10-3 and TRBJ2-6, with 8 bases that match TRBD1. After removal of 6 bases from V and 4 bases from J, the junction contained 14 bases not matched to a gene. CDR3 length: 18 amino acids. Germline-derived CDR1 and CDR2 are ENHRY and SYGVKD.

The J gene is TRBJ2-1, the V gene TRBV7-9, with 8 bases lining up with TRBD2. Germline V gene lookup returns CDR1 SEHNR and CDR2 FQNEAQ (reference sequence). V lost 0 bases, J lost 0 bases, and 7 bases stayed unmatched. CDR3 length: 18 residues. CDR3 region: CASSLAQYAGGSYNEQFF. CDR3 in DNA: TGTGCCAGCAGCTTAGCGCAGTACGCGGGGGGCTCCTACAATGAGCAGTTCTTC. Based on the CDR3 plus reference TRBV7-9 and TRBJ2-1, the full variable domain is DTGVSQNPRHKITKRGQNVTFRCDPISEHNRLYWYRQTLGQGPEFLTYFQNEAQLEKSRLLSDRFSAERPKGSFSTLEIQRTEQGDSAMYLCASSLAQYAGGSYNEQFFGPGTRLTVL.

The gene calls are TRBV25-1 and TRBJ2-5; TRBD1 aligns across 8 bases. The CDR3 is 15 residues long. J gave up 5 bases and V 3 bases, and 8 bases lay outside the gene matches. Germline CDR1 is MGHDK and CDR2 is SYGVNS. CDR3 DNA sequence: TGTGCCAGCAGTGAGGGGGGCAGGGGGCGGGAGACCCAGTACTTC. Translating gives CASSEGGRGRETQYF.

About this clone: A read error may account for a junction end that differs from germline. The chain has TRBV7-9 and TRBJ2-1; 8 nucleotides align to TRBD2. CDR3 length equals 15 residues. Germline-derived CDR1 and CDR2 are SEHNR and FQNEAQ (reference sequence). CDR3 loop: CSSSMGLGAYNEQFF. The CDR3 DNA is TGTTCCAGCAGCATGGGACTAGGGGCCTACAATGAGCAGTTCTTC.

V gene TRBV28 combines with J gene TRBJ2-7, with 12 bases fitting TRBD1. CDR1 is MDHEN, CDR2 SYDVKM, per germline. The CDR3 covers 19 residues. J lost 3 bases, V lost 3 bases, and 15 bases had no gene match. CDR3 region: CASSFPGTGGSYYFYEQYF. DNA of the CDR3: TGTGCCAGCAGTTTTCCCGGGACAGGGGGCTCATATTACTTCTACGAGCAGTACTTC.

The rearrangement links TRBV28 to TRBJ2-5, with D perhaps TRBD1 (5 bases). The better agreement between TRBJ2-7 and the DNA end casts doubt on the J call. Germline loops: CDR1 MDHEN, CDR2 SYDVKM. The CDR3 runs 13 residues. The CDR3 reads CASRIQGIYEQYF. CDR3 DNA sequence: TGTGCCAGCAGGATTCAGGGTATCTACGAGCAGTACTTC.

V usage is TRBV15 and J usage is TRBJ1-2, with D unresolved. V was cut by 5 bases and J by 2 bases, with 9 bases left in between. The germline V gene encodes CDR1 LNHNV and CDR2 YYDKDF (reference sequence). The CDR3 sequence is 13 residues long. CDR3 sequence: CATSHTSNYGYTF. The CDR3 region has the DNA TGTGCCACCAGCCATACATCGAACTATGGCTACACCTTC.

The chain links TRBV7-9 to TRBJ2-7, with a weak D call TRBD1 (6 bases). This CDR3 is built from 14 residues. V dropped 4 bases and J dropped 6 bases, with 16 bases sitting between them. Germline CDR1 is SEHNR and CDR2 is FQNEAQ (reference sequence). The CDR3 here is CASSSTGGGAEQYF. The CDR3, as DNA: TGTGCCAGCAGCTCGACAGGCGGCGGAGCCGAGCAGTACTTC.

The chain employs TRBV6-1 and TRBJ2-7, with 9 bases fitting TRBD1. The CDR3 runs to 13 residues. The V gene's germline CDR1 is MNHNS and CDR2 SASEGT. V dropped 4 bases and J dropped 5; count of bases not matched to a gene: 3. The CDR3 region is CASSGGTGNEQYF. The CDR3 DNA is TGTGCCAGCAGTGGGGGGACAGGGAACGAGCAGTACTTC.

This chain uses TRBV9 with TRBJ1-1; D uncertain. This CDR3 spans 15 amino acids. Trimming removed 3 bases at V and 2 bases at J, with 14 bases between. Germline V gives CDR1 SGDLS, CDR2 YYNGEE. The CDR3 nucleotides are TGTGCCAGCAGCGCGGTCGGAGGAATCAACACTGAAGCTTTCTTT. Amino acid sequence: CASSAVGGINTEAFF.

This clone was seen more than once but under ten times. Other DNA sequences in the sample encode the same CDR3. The chain links TRBV11-2 to TRBJ2-5; 12 bases line up with TRBD2. V dropped 4 bases and J dropped 4; count of bases not matched to a gene: 1. The germline gives CDR1 SGHAT, CDR2 FQNNGV. This CDR3 is built from 14 residues. CDR3 coding DNA: TGTGCCAGCAGCTCTAGCGGGGGGGGAGAGACCCAGTACTTC. Encoded protein: CASSSSGGGETQYF.

This rearrangement joins TRBV10-3 to TRBJ2-7, with D possibly being TRBD1 (6 bases). V dropped 2 bases and J dropped 5 bases, with 13 bases sitting between them. The CDR3 has 14 amino acids. CDR1 is ENHRY and CDR2 is SYGVKD in the germline V gene. CDR3 loop: CAISERTVENEQYF. DNA of the CDR3: TGTGCCATCAGTGAGAGGACAGTCGAGAACGAGCAGTACTTC.

V usage is TRBV9 and J usage is TRBJ2-5; 11 bases line up with TRBD2. Germline V lookup: CDR1 SGDLS, CDR2 YYNGEE. The V gene end was trimmed by 4 bases and the J gene end by 4 bases; junction bases not matched to a gene: 6. The CDR3 spans 15 residues. The CDR3 region has the DNA TGTGCCAGCAGCTTTAGCGGGGGGGCCCGAGAGACCCAGTACTTC. It encodes CASSFSGGARETQYF.

The chain uses TRBV18 and TRBJ2-7, with D perhaps matching TRBD1 (6 bases). Germline CDR1 KGHSH, CDR2 LQKENI. V shed 3 bases and J shed 0 bases, with 15 bases lying between them. The length of the CDR3 is 16 residues. CDR3 residues: CASSPRQDLSSYEQYF. The CDR3 DNA reads TGTGCCAGCTCACCCCGACAGGATCTAAGCTCCTACGAGCAGTACTTC.

Note on this clone: One junction end does not reproduce the germline sequence, and a read error may be involved. The rearrangement uses TRBV28 and TRBJ1-5; D ambiguous. CDR1 is MDHEN, CDR2 SYDVKM, per germline. This CDR3 is built from 15 residues. Written as DNA, the CDR3 is TGTGCCAGCAGGTTATTCAGAAATAGCAATCAGCCCCAGCATTTT. Amino acids: CASRLFRNSNQPQHF.